A single sample is the source of the 26 T cell receptor beta chains below, sequenced in a study of T cells in Graves' hyperthyroidism and ophthalmopathy. TCR beta CDR3 sequences were amplified from RNA transcripts. Initially, a first-round RT-PCR of the TCR CDR3 employed the HTBI primer set. TCRdb fed the multiplex PCR reads into MiXCR, producing one record per CDR3 protein. The sample records 500,000 or so distinct CDR3 sequences, roughly a sixth being singletons. Sequences were obtained from blood. These receptor sequences come from a woman under 30 with Graves' ophthalmopathy.

This clonotype has a handful of counts. At one boundary the junction diverges from the germline segment, which might be a read error. V usage is TRBV20-1 and J usage is TRBJ2-7; D tentatively reads TRBD1 or TRBD2 (5 bases each). CDR3 length equals 14 residues. Germline loops: CDR1 DFQATT, CDR2 SNEGSKA (reference sequence). CDR3 bases: TGCAGTGCTAGTGCAACCGGGGCTGAAAATTCTGAAGACTTC. Encoded protein: CSASATGAENSEDF.

V gene TRBV3-1 combines with J gene TRBJ2-7; D gene ambiguous. The CDR3 is made up of 13 amino acids. Trimming shortened V by 1 base and J by 0 bases, and 4 bases separated the two germline ends. Germline V lookup: CDR1 LGHDT, CDR2 YNNKEL (reference sequence). For the CDR3, the DNA is TGTGCCAGCAGCCAAGGGGCCTCCTACGAGCAGTACTTC. Protein product: CASSQGASYEQYF.

This clonotype was seen ten or more times. The chain combines TRBV30 with TRBJ1-2; no definite D call. The V end lost 0 bases, the J end lost 0 bases, and 5 bases lay between the germline ends. CDR1 and CDR2 (germline): GTSNPN, SVGIG (reference sequence). The CDR3 contains 13 residues. In nucleotides, the CDR3 is TGTGCCTGGAGTGTGGAGGCTAACTATGGCTACACCTTC. This translates into CAWSVEANYGYTF.

This chain uses TRBV6-2 or TRBV6-3 with TRBJ1-1; 12 nucleotides align to TRBD1. Germline V gives CDR1 MNHEY, CDR2 SVGEGT. This CDR3 contains 17 residues. V was clipped by 6 bases and J by 4 bases; unmatched bases: 12. CDR3 protein: CASSHRDRGPGVTEAFF. The CDR3 bases are TGTGCCAGCAGCCACCGGGACAGGGGGCCCGGGGTCACTGAAGCTTTCTTT.

Remarks on this clonotype: This sequence may be a read error, since a much larger clone differs from it by one base. The chain couples TRBV28 to TRBJ1-5; no reliable D call. Germline loops: CDR1 MDHEN, CDR2 SYDVKM. With 5 bases removed from V and 3 bases from J, the gap between germline ends came to 17 bases. CDR3 length equals 16 residues. CDR3 in amino acids: CASSRPRELHNQPQHF. The CDR3 DNA follows: TGTGCCAGCAGTAGGCCCCGGGAACTACACAATCAGCCCCAGCATTTT.

In its sample, this clonotype was seen many times. The junction shows a germline mismatch at one end, possibly a read error. The chain couples TRBV12-3 or TRBV12-4 to TRBJ2-7, with TRBD2 matching 8 bases. This CDR3 has 16 amino acids. The CDR3 DNA reads TGTGCCAGCACTTTACACCTTAGCACTAGCGGCTACGAGCAGTACTTC. This codes for CASTLHLSTSGYEQYF.

This chain joins TRBV11-2 and TRBJ2-1; a weak D match, TRBD2 (6 bases). The CDR3 runs to 15 residues. In germline, CDR1 is SGHAT, CDR2 FQNNGV. V lost 5 bases, J lost 1 base, and 12 bases lay in between. The CDR3 spells CASSRQRASYNEQFF. In DNA, the CDR3 is TGTGCCAGCAGCCGCCAGCGGGCATCCTACAATGAGCAGTTCTTC.

The CDR3 spells CAIAVASGGEAFF. In DNA, the CDR3 is TGTGCCATCGCCGTCGCCTCCGGGGGTGAAGCTTTCTTT. The chain combines TRBV19 with TRBJ1-1; D is possibly TRBD1 (5 bases). Germline CDR1 and CDR2: LNHDA and SQIVND (reference sequence). V shed 10 bases and J shed 7 bases, with 19 bases lying between them. CDR3 length: 13 amino acids.

On this clonotype itself: A much larger clonotype is one base distant, so this may be a read error. The DNA of the CDR3 is TGTGCCAGCAGTAACCTTTCCTACACAGATACGCAGTATTTT. Its translation: CASSNLSYTDTQYF. The chain employs TRBV6-2 or TRBV6-3 and TRBJ2-3; no reliable D call. Trimming left V 5 bases short and J 2 bases short, with 11 bases between. In germline, CDR1 is MNHEY, CDR2 SVGEGT. The CDR3 has 14 residues.

The V and J genes are TRBV4-1 and TRBJ2-7; 10 positions match TRBD2. J gave up 2 bases and V 1 base, and 11 bases lay outside the gene matches. Per the germline V gene, CDR1 is MGHRA and CDR2 is YSYEKL. The CDR3 totals 18 residues. The CDR3 region has the DNA TGCGCCAGCAGCCAAGCCCCCGTCACTAGCGGGGAGACCTACGAGCAGTACTTC. Its protein product is CASSQAPVTSGETYEQYF.

This clonotype has ten or more counts. The rearrangement uses TRBV6-6 and TRBJ1-2; 10 positions match TRBD1. Looked up from germline, CDR1 is MNHNY and CDR2 is SVGAGI (reference sequence). Trimming took 3 bases from V and 8 from J; bases not matched to a gene: 6. This CDR3 spans 14 amino acids. The DNA of the CDR3 is TGTGCCAGCAGTTATGGGGACAGGGGCAGGGGCTACACCTTC. The encoded protein is CASSYGDRGRGYTF.

V is TRBV7-2 and J is TRBJ1-1; tentative D call: TRBD1 (5 bases). CDR1 SGHTA and CDR2 FQGNSA come from the germline V gene. Trimming stripped 1 base from V and 1 base from J, with 10 bases between. This CDR3 has 15 residues. The DNA for the CDR3 is TGTGCCAGCAGCTTAGGGGGGTTAACGAACACTGAAGCTTTCTTT. Its translation is CASSLGGLTNTEAFF. Variable domain in full (rest from reference TRBV7-2 and TRBJ1-1): GAGVSQSPSNKVTEKGKDVELRCDPISGHTALYWYRQSLGQGLEFLIYFQGNSAPDKSGLPSDRFSAERTGGSVSTLTIQRTQQEDSAVYLCASSLGGLTNTEAFFGQGTRLTVV.

The V gene is TRBV27, the J gene TRBJ1-4, with TRBD1 identical over 11 bases. The germline CDR1 and CDR2 sequences are MNHEY and SMNVEV (reference sequence). There are 14 residues in the CDR3. The junction had 6 bases not matched to a gene; V was cut back by 8 bases and J by 7 bases. The CDR3 DNA follows: TGTGCCAGCGGGCCCGGGACAGGGGGTGAAAAACTGTTTTTT. Translation: CASGPGTGGEKLFF.

This clonotype was counted only a few times. This rearrangement joins TRBV3-1 to TRBJ2-6; D unclear. V was pared by 4 bases and J by 0 bases, with 10 bases between. This CDR3 is 16 amino acids long. Germline V gives CDR1 LGHDT, CDR2 YNNKEL (reference sequence). DNA of the CDR3: TGTGCCAGCAGCCGTCTCATTGGCTCTGGGGCCAACGTCCTGACTTTC. Translation gives CASSRLIGSGANVLTF.

This clonotype was found a few times. V gene TRBV27 combines with J gene TRBJ2-5; D is unresolved. Germline loops: CDR1 MNHEY, CDR2 SMNVEV (reference sequence). CDR3 length: 13 amino acids. Trimming stripped 5 bases from V and 5 bases from J, with 12 bases between. CDR3 in DNA: TGTGCCAGCAGTCAAGCTATTGGCGAGACCCAGTACTTC. Its translation: CASSQAIGETQYF.

This clonotype was counted between two and nine times. The chain carries TRBV19 and TRBJ1-2; the match to TRBD1 covers 9 bases. Unmatched junction bases numbered 11, after V lost 5 bases and J lost 10 bases. Germline V lookup: CDR1 LNHDA, CDR2 SQIVND (reference sequence). This CDR3 spans 14 amino acids. In DNA, the CDR3 is TGTGCCAGTAGTCCAGCGGGAACAGGGGGCTTCTACACCTTC. Amino acid sequence: CASSPAGTGGFYTF.

This clonotype was seen a single time. The V call is TRBV20-1, the J call TRBJ1-1; 8 bases line up with TRBD1. J gave up 0 bases and V 3 bases, and 6 bases lay outside the gene matches. The CDR3 extends over 15 amino acids. The V gene's germline CDR1 is DFQATT and CDR2 SNEGSKA (reference sequence). The CDR3 is CSARKTGAMNTEAFF. CDR3 bases: TGCAGTGCTAGGAAGACAGGGGCGATGAACACTGAAGCTTTCTTT.

Note on this clonotype: Being one base from a much bigger clone, this may be a read error. CDR3 in DNA: TGTGCCACGGGGGGGCTAAATGCTGAAGCTTTCTTT. Translating it yields CATGGLNAEAFF. The V and J genes are TRBV6-1 and TRBJ1-1, with TRBD1 as a possible D gene (6 bases). V was clipped by 10 bases and J by 6 bases, with 15 bases between them. The germline gives CDR1 MNHNS, CDR2 SASEGT. The CDR3 is 12 amino acids.

Notes on this clonotype: Germline is not matched at one junction end, which may reflect a read error. This chain connects TRBV5-1 to TRBJ2-1; 9 bases fit TRBD2. The length of the CDR3 is 16 residues. Germline-derived CDR1 and CDR2 are SGHRS and YFSETQ. As DNA, the CDR3 is TGCGCCGGCAGCTTGGACGCGGGAGGGTCCTACAATGAGCAGTTCTTC. Translation: CAGSLDAGGSYNEQFF.

As to this clonotype: No DNA is shown, since the ends of the CDR3 on it are uncertain; the CDR3 is the one TCRdb lists. V gene TRBV29-1 combines with J gene TRBJ1-1; no DNA check was done on the table's D call, TRBD1. The CDR3 has 14 residues if both end residues are counted. Germline loops: CDR1 SQVTM, CDR2 ANQGSEA. CDR3 sequence reads: CSVEVGQGADEASF.

This rearrangement joins TRBV4-3 to TRBJ1-2; tentative D call: TRBD1 (5 bases). The V and J ends lost 0 bases and 8 bases respectively, with 16 bases between them. CDR3 size: 15 residues. Germline V CDR1 and CDR2: LGHNA, YSLEER. CDR3 nucleotides: TGCGCCAGCAGCCAAGAGGTCCAGGGTCTATACGGCTACACCTTC. It yields the protein CASSQEVQGLYGYTF.

This chain links TRBV20-1 with TRBJ2-1; TRBD2 aligns across 8 bases. This CDR3 has 15 amino acids. The V gene end was trimmed by 3 bases and the J gene end by 3 bases; junction bases not matched to a gene: 7. The V gene's germline CDR1 is DFQATT and CDR2 SNEGSKA (reference sequence). CDR3 sequence (DNA): TGCAGTGCTAGGGGACGACTAGCGCTCTACAATGAGCAGTTCTTC. This encodes CSARGRLALYNEQFF.

This clonotype appeared many times. The gene calls are TRBV6-2 or TRBV6-3 and TRBJ2-7; 9 bases are a match to TRBD1. Germline lookup yields CDR1 MNHEY and CDR2 SVGEGT. The ends lost 4 bases at V and 7 bases at J; junction bases unmatched: 11. The CDR3 spans 15 residues. In DNA form, the CDR3 reads TGTGCCAGCAGTTCCCGGGACAGGGAGGGAGAAGAGCAGTACTTC. Protein: CASSSRDREGEEQYF.

This clonotype came up a few times. V is TRBV5-6 and J is TRBJ1-6; 9 bases agree with TRBD1. V trimming: 4 bases; J trimming: 7 bases; junction bases outside the gene matches: 9. Per the germline V gene, CDR1 is SGHDT and CDR2 is YYEEEE. This CDR3 is 16 amino acids long. This CDR3 is CASSALTGTGNSPLHF. CDR3 nucleotide sequence: TGTGCCAGCAGCGCTCTCACGGGGACAGGGAATTCACCCCTCCACTTT.

The chain employs TRBV2 and TRBJ2-7, with D perhaps TRBD1 (5 bases). V was pared by 4 bases and J by 4 bases, with 14 bases between. Germline V lookup: CDR1 SNHLY, CDR2 FYNNEI. The CDR3 totals 14 residues. CDR3 in amino acids: CASSGPGKEYEQYF. The CDR3 nucleotides are TGTGCCAGCAGTGGTCCAGGGAAAGAGTACGAGCAGTACTTC.

The V call is TRBV27, the J call TRBJ1-5; TRBD1 is a possible D gene (6 bases). CDR3 size: 14 residues. V shed 5 bases and J shed 5 bases, with 13 bases lying between them. Germline values: CDR1 MNHEY, CDR2 SMNVEV (reference sequence). CDR3 residues: CASSHGGSHQPQHF. The DNA of the CDR3 is TGTGCCAGCAGTCACGGGGGCAGTCATCAGCCCCAGCATTTT.